Each of the 5 T cell receptor beta chains below was sequenced from the same sample in a study of shared clonotypes between healthy human individuals. Assay: immunoSEQ multiplex PCR; the TCRdb copy retains only in-frame clones and omits some. The table shows some 700,000 clones, with 90% occurring only once. Material: memory CD8+ T cells from PBMCs. The subset here: CD45RO+ cells pooled with CCR7-negative TemRA cells. Source of these receptors: a man in his late teens or twenties in good health. Some clones in this sample may be carry-over from other donors' samples.

The V gene is TRBV11-2, the J gene TRBJ2-1, with 10 bases lining up with TRBD2. Germline assignment: CDR1 SGHAT and CDR2 FQNNGV. The CDR3 spans 14 residues. The V and J ends lost 5 bases and 6 bases, in that order; junction bases with no gene match: 4. The chain's CDR3 is CASSGSGRGNEQFF. The CDR3 bases are TGTGCCAGCAGCGGAAGCGGGAGGGGCAATGAGCAGTTCTTC.

The chain joins TRBV12-5 to TRBJ1-2, with TRBD1 identical over 8 bases. Germline V gene lookup returns CDR1 LGHNT and CDR2 FRNRAP. The ends lost 2 bases at V and 0 bases at J; junction bases unmatched: 8. This CDR3 spans 17 amino acids. CDR3 DNA sequence: TGTGCTAGTGGTTTGCCCCGGACAGGGCTTTCTAACTATGGCTACACCTTC. Protein: CASGLPRTGLSNYGYTF.

This rearrangement joins TRBV9 to TRBJ2-2; maybe TRBD2 (5 bases). Germline V lookup: CDR1 SGDLS, CDR2 YYNGEE. This CDR3 region has 15 residues. V was pared by 3 bases and J by 4 bases, with 13 bases between. CDR3 loop: CASSATRYGTGELFF. CDR3 in DNA: TGTGCCAGCAGCGCCACTAGGTACGGCACCGGGGAGCTGTTTTTT.

The chain uses TRBV6-6 and TRBJ2-1; 10 positions agree with TRBD2. The V segment lost 4 bases and the J segment 6 bases; nucleotides outside the gene matches: 9. The germline gives CDR1 MNHNY, CDR2 SVGAGI (reference sequence). This CDR3 comprises 16 residues. CDR3 protein: CASSSPSGRTPNEQFF. In nucleotides, the CDR3 is TGTGCCAGCAGTTCCCCTAGCGGGAGAACTCCCAATGAGCAGTTCTTC.

The V call is TRBV27, the J call TRBJ1-1; D call uncertain. The V and J ends lost 2 bases and 4 bases respectively, with 14 bases between them. The length of the CDR3 is 15 residues. Looked up from germline, CDR1 is MNHEY and CDR2 is SMNVEV (reference sequence). CDR3 nucleotides: TGTGCCAGCAGTTTAAGATGGACGTTCCTCACTGAAGCTTTCTTT. Protein sequence: CASSLRWTFLTEAFF.